This record covers a single T cell receptor (beta chain). Its target is not known. Between the trimmed V and J ends, which lost 5 bases and 0 bases, there was a span of 11 bases. The CDR3 spans 15 residues. Germline CDR1 reads SNHLY; CDR2 reads FYNNEI. This specimen belongs to a study of cytomegalovirus exposure and HLA in healthy donors. Produced via immunoSEQ multiplex PCR; TCRdb's table is partial and in-frame only. The top ten clones hold over 6.5% of a sample with 50,000 to 65,000 clones, roughly 94% of them seen once. Whole-study results and caveats: The tendency of first-cohort TCR clusters to co-occur in the 120 or so validation repertoires was the finding of a later analysis.

Sequenced material: PBMCs. This receptor was taken from a woman younger than 30 in good health and CMV-seropositive. This chain connects TRBV2 to TRBJ1-3; possibly TRBD1 for D (5 bases). This CDR3 is CASSMGGTSGNTIYF. DNA of the CDR3: TGTGCCAGCAGTATGGGGGGGACCTCTGGAAACACCATATATTTT.